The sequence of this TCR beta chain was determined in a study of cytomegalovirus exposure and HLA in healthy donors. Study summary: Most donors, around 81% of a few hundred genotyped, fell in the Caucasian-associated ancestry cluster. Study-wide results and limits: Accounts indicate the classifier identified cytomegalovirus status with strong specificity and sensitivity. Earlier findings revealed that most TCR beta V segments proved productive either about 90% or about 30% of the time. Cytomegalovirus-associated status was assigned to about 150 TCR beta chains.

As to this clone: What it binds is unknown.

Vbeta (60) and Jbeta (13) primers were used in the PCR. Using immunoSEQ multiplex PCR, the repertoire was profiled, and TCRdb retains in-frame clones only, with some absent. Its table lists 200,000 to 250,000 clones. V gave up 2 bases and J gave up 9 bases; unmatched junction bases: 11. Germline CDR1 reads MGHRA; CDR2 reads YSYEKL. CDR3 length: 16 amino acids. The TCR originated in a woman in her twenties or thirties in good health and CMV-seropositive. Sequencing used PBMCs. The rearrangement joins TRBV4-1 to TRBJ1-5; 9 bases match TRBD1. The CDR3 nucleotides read TGCGCCAGCAGCCAATTACACCGGGACAGGGTCGCGCCCCAGCATTTT. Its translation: CASSQLHRDRVAPQHF.